Given below is one T cell receptor (beta chain) in context. Its antigen is still unknown. The germline V gene encodes CDR1 MNHNS and CDR2 SASEGT. The J segment lost 5 bases and the V segment lost 6 bases, leaving 11 bases of the junction unmatched. The CDR3 loop spans 15 amino acids. The data are from a study of beta chain features in type 1 diabetes. Study background: When patients were set against healthy donors, age, gender and cell yields were similar. Study-wide findings and caveats: A closer apparent resemblance between naive, central memory and Treg TCRB repertoires was seen in patients than in healthy donors. It was not settled here whether HLA type affects TCRB rearrangement. In cDNA sequencing, cells with high TCR expression could be over-represented.

Expressed TCRB transcripts were sequenced, since all the RNA that had been isolated was reverse transcribed. TCRdb's table, derived via immunoSEQ multiplex PCR, lists solely in-frame clones and lacks some. The data contain 200,000 to 300,000 clones, over 12% of them singletons. The V call is TRBV6-1, the J call TRBJ2-7, with TRBD1 matching over 9 bases. Sequenced material: naive CD4+ T cells from blood. The receptor was isolated from a woman in her 40s in good health. CDR3 nucleotide sequence: TGTGCCAGCAGGGACCTCGGACAGGGGAGGGACGAGCAGTACTTC. This gives the protein CASRDLGQGRDEQYF.